These 17 T cell receptor beta chains were all obtained from the same sample, sequenced in a study of CD8 T cells in ankylosing spondylitis. Findings and limits, study-wide: Ankylosing spondylitis blood appeared to be characterized by a TCR beta motif of roughly eight highly homologous variants.

Which antigens these TCRs recognize remains unknown. MiXCR, applied by TCRdb to the 5' RACE reads, yields one record per CDR3 protein. Among fewer than 500,000 distinct CDR3 sequences, approximately 20% were seen once, and the ten largest hold around 17%. Material for sequencing was blood, either unsorted or a sorted T cell fraction (not recorded which). The receptors shown here come from a male donor with ankylosing spondylitis.

This clonotype was recorded once. The chain uses TRBV10-2 and TRBJ1-1, with D possibly matching TRBD1 (5 bases). Germline V lookup: CDR1 WSHSY, CDR2 SAAADI. This CDR3 has 12 amino acids. The V and J ends lost 10 bases and 3 bases respectively, with 12 bases between them. CDR3 in DNA: TGCGCCACCACGATGGGGGACACTGAAGCTTTCTTT. As protein: CATTMGDTEAFF.

The V call is TRBV28, the J call TRBJ1-2; D might be TRBD1 (5 bases). Between the trimmed V and J ends, which lost 7 bases and 7 bases, there was a span of 13 bases. CDR1 is MDHEN, CDR2 SYDVKM, per germline. This CDR3 has 12 amino acids. The CDR3 sequence: CASMGGRGGYTF. The CDR3, as DNA: TGTGCCAGCATGGGAGGGAGGGGTGGCTACACCTTC.

This clonotype was observed many times. V is TRBV5-1 and J is TRBJ2-1; TRBD2 aligns across 14 bases. The CDR3 runs to 18 residues. Looked up from germline, CDR1 is SGHRS and CDR2 is YFSETQ. V shed 4 bases, J shed 6 bases, and the junction held 12 bases outside the gene matches. In nucleotides, the CDR3 is TGCGCCAGCAGCCGTGGGACTAGCGGGAGACAGGAACCCAATGAGCAGTTCTTC. It encodes CASSRGTSGRQEPNEQFF.

This clonotype has just one count. The V call is TRBV6-4, the J call TRBJ2-1, with D maybe TRBD1 (6 bases). The germline CDR1 and CDR2 sequences are MRHNA and SNTAGT. Trimming took off 2 bases at V and 0 bases at J, with 8 bases between the two ends. The CDR3 runs to 15 residues. The CDR3 nucleotides are TGTGCCAGCAGTGACCAGGGGCTCTCCTACAATGAGCAGTTCTTC. Translated, it gives CASSDQGLSYNEQFF.

J is TRBJ2-7 and V is TRBV29-1, with D uncertain. Germline V gives CDR1 SQVTM, CDR2 ANQGSEA. Trimming took off 7 bases at V and 4 bases at J, with 11 bases between the two ends. CDR3 size: 11 residues. In nucleotides, the CDR3 is TGCAGCGCGGCAGGAGTTTACGAGCAGTACTTC. Protein: CSAAGVYEQYF.

This clonotype has more than one count but fewer than ten. CDR3 amino acids: CASSRRGTEQFF. CDR3 bases: TGTGCCAGCAGCCGCAGGGGGACTGAGCAGTTCTTC. This sequence joins TRBV7-9 and TRBJ2-1; TRBD1 matches at 7 bases. The CDR3 runs to 12 residues. V lost 5 bases and J lost 9; bases outside the gene matches: 4. Per the germline V gene, CDR1 is SEHNR and CDR2 is FQNEAQ (reference sequence).

This chain links TRBV6-1 with TRBJ2-7, with 7 positions matching TRBD1. The CDR3 length is 15 residues. Germline V CDR1 and CDR2: MNHNS, SASEGT. V shed 6 bases, J shed 5 bases, and the junction held 13 bases outside the gene matches. CDR3 sequence (DNA): TGTGCCAGCAGAATGATAGGGGGCCTCATCGACGAGCAGTACTTC. Translating it yields CASRMIGGLIDEQYF.

The chain couples TRBV7-2 to TRBJ2-1, with D unresolved. This CDR3 spans 16 amino acids. Trimming removed 2 bases at V and 0 bases at J, with 11 bases between. Germline loops: CDR1 SGHTA, CDR2 FQGNSA. The CDR3 DNA sequence: TGTGCCAGCAGCTTAATCGGGCGACCCTCCTACAATGAGCAGTTCTTC. Its translation: CASSLIGRPSYNEQFF.

This clonotype is a singleton in its sample. CDR3 amino acids: CASSQTRGVYGYTF. Written as DNA, the CDR3 is TGTGCCAGCAGCCAAACTCGGGGGGTCTATGGCTACACCTTC. This chain uses TRBV7-8 with TRBJ1-2; D is perhaps TRBD1 (5 bases). CDR1 and CDR2 from the germline V gene are SGHVS and FQNEAQ. This CDR3 comprises 14 residues. The V gene lost 5 bases and the J gene lost 4 bases, with 14 bases spanning the gap.

This clonotype turned up a few times. The J gene is TRBJ2-1, the V gene TRBV7-3; TRBD2 aligns across 15 bases. Trimming cost V 4 bases and J 1 base; bases outside gene matches: 5. The germline gives CDR1 SGHTA, CDR2 FQGTGA. The CDR3 consists of 18 residues. For the CDR3, the DNA is TGTGCCAGCAGCTCCTGGACTAGCGGGAGGGGGTCCTACAATGAGCAGTTCTTC. It specifies CASSSWTSGRGSYNEQFF. The complete variable domain, with remaining parts taken from reference TRBV7-3 and TRBJ2-1, reads GAGVSQTPSNKVTEKGKYVELRCDPISGHTALYWYRQSLGQGPEFLIYFQGTGAADDSGLPNDRFFAVRPEGSVSTLKIQRTERGDSAVYLCASSSWTSGRGSYNEQFFGPGTRLTVL.

This clonotype was recorded a few times. The chain carries TRBV7-8 and TRBJ2-1; D assignment may be TRBD1 or TRBD2 (5 bases each). The germline gives CDR1 SGHVS, CDR2 FQNEAQ. The CDR3 loop spans 16 amino acids. V shed 5 bases and J shed 2 bases, with 16 bases lying between them. This CDR3 is CASSLRDRSAYNEQFF. The CDR3 region has the DNA TGTGCCAGCAGCCTTCGGGACCGTTCAGCCTACAATGAGCAGTTCTTC.

This clonotype was seen a few times. The V gene is TRBV29-1, the J gene TRBJ2-5; a possible D gene is TRBD1 (5 bases). CDR1 is SQVTM and CDR2 is ANQGSEA in the germline V gene. The CDR3 is 13 amino acids. V shed 3 bases and J shed 2 bases, with 10 bases lying between them. The CDR3 sequence is CSVEATAQETQYF. In nucleotides, the CDR3 is TGCAGCGTTGAGGCGACAGCACAAGAGACCCAGTACTTC.

This clonotype was counted a few times. J is TRBJ2-1 and V is TRBV7-9, with 7 nucleotides matching TRBD2. Germline trimming cut 5 bases from V and 2 bases from J; bases unmatched to any gene: 6. Germline V lookup: CDR1 SEHNR, CDR2 FQNEAQ (reference sequence). CDR3 length: 15 residues. CDR3 DNA: TGTGCCAGCAGCCCGACTAGCCGCGCCTACAATGAGCAGTTCTTC. This translates into CASSPTSRAYNEQFF.

This clonotype was found a few times. The chain couples TRBV20-1 to TRBJ2-1; no reliable D call. V was cut by 2 bases and J by 10 bases, with 9 bases left in between. Germline loops: CDR1 DFQATT, CDR2 SNEGSKA (reference sequence). This CDR3 is 11 amino acids long. The DNA for the CDR3 is TGCAGTGCTAGAATGGCGCAAGAGCAGTTCTTC. This sequence encodes CSARMAQEQFF.

The V and J genes are TRBV7-9 and TRBJ2-2; a weak D match, TRBD2 (6 bases). Germline CDR1 SEHNR, CDR2 FQNEAQ (reference sequence). This CDR3 is 16 amino acids long. Trimming cost V 5 bases and J 2 bases, with 15 bases left between them. The CDR3 DNA follows: TGTGCCAGCAGCGCCTCGAGGGGAGGAAACACCGGGGAGCTGTTTTTT. This encodes CASSASRGGNTGELFF.

V gene TRBV7-9 combines with J gene TRBJ2-2, with D possibly matching TRBD2 (5 bases). This CDR3 has 10 amino acids. The germline V and J ends were trimmed by 11 bases and 7 bases, with 8 bases remaining between them. Germline V gene lookup returns CDR1 SEHNR and CDR2 FQNEAQ (reference sequence). CDR3: CAARGGELFF. CDR3 DNA sequence: TGTGCCGCCCGGGGCGGGGAGCTGTTTTTT.

The V gene is TRBV12-5, the J gene TRBJ2-1; TRBD1 agrees at 7 bases. This CDR3 contains 12 residues. CDR1 is LGHNT and CDR2 is FRNRAP in the germline V gene. The ends lost 7 bases at V and 6 bases at J; junction bases unmatched: 3. This chain's CDR3 is CASAGGINEQFF. The CDR3 nucleotides read TGTGCTAGTGCAGGGGGTATCAATGAGCAGTTCTTC.